The T cell receptor beta chain described here comes from a study of T-cell memory formation after mild COVID-19 (dated by TCRdb to the early 2020s). With regard to the full study: TCR sequence clusters from the two donors were found to be largely donor specific. In two donors, T-cell clones that expanded and contracted after mild COVID-19 were tracked by sequencing TCRalpha and TCRbeta repertoires over time. The cohort comprised two young, previously healthy adult volunteers, one female and one male. Overall results and qualifications from the work: SARS-CoV-2 specificity of the second-wave clones peaking on day 37 was not confirmed. Contracting CD4+ clones were found mainly in CM and EM memory subsets, while CD8+ clones were enriched in EMRA. Only a couple of mild cases were covered by the study, and larger cohorts that include severe cases with pre-infection samples were considered necessary. Clones that contracted from day 15 to 85 showed balanced CD4/CD8 phenotypes, whereas a second wave of clones that expanded from day 15 to 37 leaned towards CD4+. Some responding clones were found in pre-infection memory, which suggests that pre-existing cross-reactive memory T cells took part in the SARS-CoV-2 response.

PBMCs were isolated by Ficoll-Paque density gradient centrifugation. For this clonotype: Which antigen it targets is not known. No per-base quality is available; no much larger clone lies one base away.

The CDR3 measures 14 amino acids from cysteine to phenylalanine. The DNA shown is the 42-base CDR3, in frame from base 1. Unmatched junction bases come to 10, with V trimmed by 4 bases and J by 8 bases. The germline V gene encodes CDR1 SEHNR and CDR2 FQNEAQ (reference sequence). For sequencing, an Illumina NovaSeq 6000 was employed. Using 5'RACE with constant-segment primers, TCRalpha and TCRbeta cDNA libraries were constructed, with sample barcodes and unique molecular identifiers added in the process. Trizol reagent was used to extract RNA from every sample. Libraries were amplified in two PCR steps, with a second sample barcode and Illumina TruSeq adapters added in the second step. Libraries were sequenced on an Illumina NovaSeq with 2 x 150 bp paired-end reads. Under the source paper's analysis protocol: Demultiplexing of reads and collapsing into UMI-guided consensus sequences were performed with migec v1.2.7. Using mixcr v2.1.11, UMI consensuses were aligned to TRA and TRB V and J templates and then assembled into clonotypes. Expanded or contracted clonotypes were those called significant by both edgeR and NoisET, with noise models trained on biological replicates. For edgeR calls, the thresholds were a false discovery rate-adjusted p below 0.01 and a log2 fold-change of 1. PCA with hierarchical clustering of max-normalized trajectories of the 1000 most abundant clonotypes was used as exploratory dynamics analysis. The CD4 or CD8 phenotype of responding clones was assigned using the separately sequenced CD4+ and CD8+ repertoires. The raw public reads went through TCRdb reprocessing: fastp at Q25, MiXCR clone calling, in-frame beta chains kept. Each record represents a unique CDR3 protein, reported with the most common genes and DNA among its rows. TCRdb assigned the V and J calls; the authors' analysis was not used. The table for this sample lists hundreds of thousands of distinct CDR3 sequences; roughly 18% of them were counted only once. The biggest ten clones account for roughly 21% of the sample.

The source is a man younger than 35 who had mild COVID-19 (a few samples of this study predate the infection). The sample titles of this study are shuffled in the database, so cell type and time point are left out; the donor was told from shared clones. Material for sequencing was PBMCs or a T cell subset sorted from them (not recorded which). In this chain, TRBV7-9 is recombined with TRBJ1-1; 7 bases in the junction line up with TRBD1. The DNA reads as follows: TGTGCCAGCAGCTCCTCCCCCGCGGGACAGGAAGCTTTCTTT. Its protein product is CASSSSPAGQEAFF.